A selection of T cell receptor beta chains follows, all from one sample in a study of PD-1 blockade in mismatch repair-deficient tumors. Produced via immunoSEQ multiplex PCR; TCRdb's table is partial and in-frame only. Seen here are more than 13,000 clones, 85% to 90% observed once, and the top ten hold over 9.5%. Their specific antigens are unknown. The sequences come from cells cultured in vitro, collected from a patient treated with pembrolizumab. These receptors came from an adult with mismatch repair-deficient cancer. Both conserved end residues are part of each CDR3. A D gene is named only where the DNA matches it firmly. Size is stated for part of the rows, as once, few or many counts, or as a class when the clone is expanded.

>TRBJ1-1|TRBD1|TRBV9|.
TGTGCCAGCAGCTCAGGGGGCGGGTCTGTGAACACTGAAGCTTTCTTT
CASSSGGGSVNTEAFF
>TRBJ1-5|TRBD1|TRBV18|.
TGTGCCAGCGCCCTTCAGGGGGCGGATCAGCCCCAGCATTTT
CASALQGADQPQHF
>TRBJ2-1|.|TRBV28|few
TGTGCCAGCAGTTCTACCCGATGGTACTCCTACAATGAGCAGTTCTTC
CASSSTRWYSYNEQFF
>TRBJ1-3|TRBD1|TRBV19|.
TGTGCCAGTAGCCCTAAGACAGGGACGCCAGGAAACACCATATATTTT
CASSPKTGTPGNTIYF
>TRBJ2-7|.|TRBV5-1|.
TGCGCCAGCAGCGGATCAGGGAACCTCTACGAGCAGTACTTC
CASSGSGNLYEQYF
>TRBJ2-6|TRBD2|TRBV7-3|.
TGTGCCAGCAGCGGGAAGACTAGCGGCCCTGGGGCCAACGTCCTGACTTTC
CASSGKTSGPGANVLTF
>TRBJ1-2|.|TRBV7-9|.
TGTGCCAGCAGCTTAGGAGCGGTGGCCTCGTTTGGCTACACCTTC
CASSLGAVASFGYTF
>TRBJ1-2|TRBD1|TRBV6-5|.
TGTGCCAGCAGTTATTGGACAGGCGGGGGGGAATATGGCTACACCTTC
CASSYWTGGGEYGYTF
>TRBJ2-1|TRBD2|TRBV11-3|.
TGTGCCAGCAGCTTAGGGGGACTAGCGGGAATGCATGAGCAGTTCTTC
CASSLGGLAGMHEQFF
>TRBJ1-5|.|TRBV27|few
TGTGCCAGCAGCCCACGCGACAGTAGGCGGCCCCAGCATTTT
CASSPRDSRRPQHF
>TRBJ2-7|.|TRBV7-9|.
TGTGCCAGCAGCCCCCGACAGACTTTTTACGAGCAGTACTTC
CASSPRQTFYEQYF
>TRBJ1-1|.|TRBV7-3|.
TGTGCCAGCAGCTTAATCGGGAGGGACACTGAAGCTTTCTTT
CASSLIGRDTEAFF
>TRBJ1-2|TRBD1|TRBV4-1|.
TGCGCCAGCAGCCAAGGTGTAGGACAGGGAGAGTTTGACTATGGCTACACCTTC
CASSQGVGQGEFDYGYTF
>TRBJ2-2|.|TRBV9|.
TGTGCCAGCAGCGGCACGAACACCGGGGAGCTGTTTTTT
CASSGTNTGELFF
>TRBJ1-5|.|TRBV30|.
TGTGCCTGGAGTTGGCAGCTGAATCAGCCCCAGCATTTT
CAWSWQLNQPQHF
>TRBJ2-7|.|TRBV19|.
TGTGCCAGTAGTATAGGCGAGGGTTCGGGCCGCTACGAGCAGTACTTC
CASSIGEGSGRYEQYF
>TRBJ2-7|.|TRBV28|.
TGTGCCAGCAGTTTTTCTCCGGGACTGACTTACGAGCAGTACTTC
CASSFSPGLTYEQYF
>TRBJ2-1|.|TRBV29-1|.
TGCAGCGTGCCCGCACAGGGTATCAGCTACAATGAGCAGTTCTTC
CSVPAQGISYNEQFF
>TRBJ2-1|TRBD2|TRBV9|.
TGTGCCAGCAGTGCAGGGACTAGCGGGTCTTATGAGCAGTTCTTC
CASSAGTSGSYEQFF
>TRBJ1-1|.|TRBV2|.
TGTGCCAGCAGTGTCCTGGGGGTGAACACTGAAGCTTTCTTT
CASSVLGVNTEAFF
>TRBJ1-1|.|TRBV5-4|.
TGTGCCAGCAGATCCGGATTGAACACTGAAGCTTTCTTT
CASRSGLNTEAFF
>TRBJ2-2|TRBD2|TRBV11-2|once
TGTGCCAGCAGCTTTAGCGGGACGAACACCGGGGAGCTGTTTTTT
CASSFSGTNTGELFF
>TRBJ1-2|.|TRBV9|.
TGTGCCAGCAGCGTAGTTACAGGGATGGATGGCTACACCTTC
CASSVVTGMDGYTF
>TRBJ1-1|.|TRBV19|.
TGTGCCAGTAGTCCTGCCCCGACAGACCTGAACACTGAAGCTTTCTTT
CASSPAPTDLNTEAFF
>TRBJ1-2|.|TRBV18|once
TGTGCCAGCTCACCACCGGGCACTCTGTACTATGGCTACACCTTC
CASSPPGTLYYGYTF
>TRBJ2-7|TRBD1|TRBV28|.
TGTGCCATCGGACAGGGCTACGAGCAGTACTTC
CAIGQGYEQYF
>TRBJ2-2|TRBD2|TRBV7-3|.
TGTGCCAGCAGCTTAGCGGGAGGGGCCACCGGGGAGCTGTTTTTT
CASSLAGGATGELFF
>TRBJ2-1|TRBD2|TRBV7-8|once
TGTGCCAGCAGCTCAGGACTAGCCAATGAGCAGTTCTTC
CASSSGLANEQFF
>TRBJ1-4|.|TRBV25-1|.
TGTGCCAGCAGTGAATCCGGGAGGGCTTACGGAAAACTGTTTTTT
CASSESGRAYGKLFF
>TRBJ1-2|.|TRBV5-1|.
TGCGCCAGCAGCTTGGCAGGGACCGACTATGGCTACACCTTC
CASSLAGTDYGYTF
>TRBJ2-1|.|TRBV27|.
TGTGCCAGCAGTCTTAGGACCCAGACCTACAATGAGCAGTTCTTC
CASSLRTQTYNEQFF
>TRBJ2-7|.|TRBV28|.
TGTGCCACCTCAGTGAGGCTAGGGCAGTACTTC
CATSVRLGQYF
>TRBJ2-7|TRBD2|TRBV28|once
TGTGCCAGCAGTCCCAAGGGACTAGCGGGAAACGAGCAGTACTTC
CASSPKGLAGNEQYF
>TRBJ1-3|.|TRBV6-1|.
TGTGCCAGCACAACAGGACCAGAGGGGAACACCATATATTTT
CASTTGPEGNTIYF
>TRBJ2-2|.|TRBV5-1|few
TGCGCCAGCAGCTTCCTCGGGCGGAAGCAGGACACCGGGGAGCTGTTTTTT
CASSFLGRKQDTGELFF
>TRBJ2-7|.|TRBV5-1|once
TGCGCCAGCAGCTACGCAGTCCCTCCCGCCGAGCAGTACTTC
CASSYAVPPAEQYF
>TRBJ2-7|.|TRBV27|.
TGTGCCAGCAGTTTACGGCCACAGGGTTACTCCTACGAGCAGTACTTC
CASSLRPQGYSYEQYF
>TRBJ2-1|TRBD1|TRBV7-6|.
TGTGCCAGCAACACAGGGGATTTTGAGCAGTTCTTC
CASNTGDFEQFF
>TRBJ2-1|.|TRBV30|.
TGTGCCTGGAGTCCACGGGAGCTCCGAGAGCAGTTCTTC
CAWSPRELREQFF